This T cell receptor (beta chain) was recovered during a study of cytomegalovirus exposure and HLA in healthy donors. PCR amplification relied on 60 Vbeta primers (plus 13 Jbeta primers). The repertoire was sequenced with immunoSEQ multiplex PCR; TCRdb's copy has only in-frame clones and lacks some. The table records 130,000 or so clones, over 70% of them present only once. The germline CDR1 and CDR2 sequences are MNHEY and SMNVEV (reference sequence). Between the trimmed V and J ends, which lost 5 bases and 1 base, there was a span of 15 bases. The CDR3 totals 15 residues. This clone was seen just once. Antigen unknown. Broader study findings: A reported reduction in N-insertions relative to the roughly 670-donor mean was seen in an Asian-associated ancestry cluster in a later analysis. Prior analysis indicated that the majority of TCR beta V segments exhibited productivity approximately 87% or approximately 30% of the time.

V usage is TRBV27 and J usage is TRBJ2-7; D gene uncertain. Sequencing was performed on PBMCs. The receptor's source is a man under 40 in good health and CMV-seronegative. The CDR3 DNA reads TGTGCCAGCAGTGACCTCCTTGGCGGATCCTACGAGCAGTACTTC. Translating gives CASSDLLGGSYEQYF.